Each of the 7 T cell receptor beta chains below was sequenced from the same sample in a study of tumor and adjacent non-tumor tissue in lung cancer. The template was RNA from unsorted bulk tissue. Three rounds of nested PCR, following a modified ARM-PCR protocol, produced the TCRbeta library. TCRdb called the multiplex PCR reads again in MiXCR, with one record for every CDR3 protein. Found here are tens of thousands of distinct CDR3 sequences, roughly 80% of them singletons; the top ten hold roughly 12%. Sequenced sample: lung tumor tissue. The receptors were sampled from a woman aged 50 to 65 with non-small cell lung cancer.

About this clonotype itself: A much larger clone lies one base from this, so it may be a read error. The CDR3 sequence is CVSSHETQYF. CDR3 bases: TGTGTCAGCAGCCACGAGACCCAGTACTTC. The chain combines TRBV7-9 with TRBJ2-5; no clear D gene. CDR1 is SEHNR, CDR2 FQNEAQ, per germline (reference sequence). The CDR3 is made up of 10 amino acids. Full variable domain (remainder filled in from reference TRBV7-9 and TRBJ2-5): DTGVSQNPRHKITKRGQNVTFRCDPISEHNRLYWYRQTLGQGPEFLTYFQNEAQLEKSRLLSDRFSAERPKGSFSTLEIQRTEQGDSAMYLCVSSHETQYFGPGTRLLVL.

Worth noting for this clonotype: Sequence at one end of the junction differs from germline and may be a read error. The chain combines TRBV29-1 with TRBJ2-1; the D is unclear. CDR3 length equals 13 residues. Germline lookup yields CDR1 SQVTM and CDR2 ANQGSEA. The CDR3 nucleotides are TGCAACGTCGGACGGAATCACTACAACGAGCAGTTCTTC. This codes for CNVGRNHYNEQFF.

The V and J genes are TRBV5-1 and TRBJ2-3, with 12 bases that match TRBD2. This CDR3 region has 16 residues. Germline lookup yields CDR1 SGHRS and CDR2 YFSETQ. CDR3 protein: CTNSSGLAGGTDTQYF. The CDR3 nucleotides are TGCACCAACAGCTCGGGACTAGCGGGCGGCACAGATACGCAGTATTTT.

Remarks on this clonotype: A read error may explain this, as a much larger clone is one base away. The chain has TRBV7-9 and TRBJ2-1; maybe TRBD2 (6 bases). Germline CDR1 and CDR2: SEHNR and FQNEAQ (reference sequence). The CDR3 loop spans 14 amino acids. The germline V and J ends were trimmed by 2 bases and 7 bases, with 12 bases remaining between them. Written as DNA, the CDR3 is TGTGCCAGCAGCTTATGGGGACTTGGGAATGAGCAGTTCTTC. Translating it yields CASSLWGLGNEQFF.

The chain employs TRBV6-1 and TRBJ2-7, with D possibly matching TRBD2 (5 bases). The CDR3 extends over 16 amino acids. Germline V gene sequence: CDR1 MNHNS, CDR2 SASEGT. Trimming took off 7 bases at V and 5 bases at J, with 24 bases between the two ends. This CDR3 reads CASKVLLGVGSNEQYF. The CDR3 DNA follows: TGTGCCAGCAAGGTTTTGTTGGGTGTAGGGAGTAACGAGCAGTACTTC.

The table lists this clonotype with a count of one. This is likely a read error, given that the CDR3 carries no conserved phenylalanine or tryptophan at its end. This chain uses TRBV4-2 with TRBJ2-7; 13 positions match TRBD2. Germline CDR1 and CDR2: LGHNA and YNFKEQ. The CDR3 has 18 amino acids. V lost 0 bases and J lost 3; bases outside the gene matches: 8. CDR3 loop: CASSQEGLAGEDHYEQYY. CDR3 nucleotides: TGTGCCAGCAGCCAAGAAGGACTAGCGGGGGAAGACCACTACGAGCAGTACTAC.

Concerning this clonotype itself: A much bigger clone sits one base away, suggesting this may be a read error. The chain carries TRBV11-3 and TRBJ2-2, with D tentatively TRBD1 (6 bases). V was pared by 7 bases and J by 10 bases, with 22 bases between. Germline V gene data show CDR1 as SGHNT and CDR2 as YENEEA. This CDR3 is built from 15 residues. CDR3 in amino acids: CASNLSPRGDAELFF. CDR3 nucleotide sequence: TGTGCCAGCAACTTGTCCCCCAGGGGCGATGCGGAGCTGTTTTTT.